This T cell receptor beta chain was captured in a study of blood T cell repertoires in COVID-19. V dropped 11 bases and J dropped 11 bases, with 15 bases sitting between them. Germline V gives CDR1 SNHLY, CDR2 FYNNEI. The CDR3 length is 11 residues. Under the authors' procedure: How many nucleated cells were present was estimated from reference gene primer amplification. Repertoires were generated with immunoSEQ multiplex PCR, while TCRdb's copy carries only in-frame clones and drops some. V, J and clone size are those of that table, while D and trimming were read from the DNA. In the table there are some 190,000 clones, about four fifths of which are singletons.

The TCR originated in a woman in her 70s with active or convalescent COVID-19. The sequenced material came from peripheral blood. The chain recombines TRBV2 with TRBJ1-4; maybe TRBD1 (5 bases). The CDR3 sequence is CASTQGGKLFF. CDR3 bases: TGTGCCTCAACGCAGGGTGGCAAACTGTTTTTT.